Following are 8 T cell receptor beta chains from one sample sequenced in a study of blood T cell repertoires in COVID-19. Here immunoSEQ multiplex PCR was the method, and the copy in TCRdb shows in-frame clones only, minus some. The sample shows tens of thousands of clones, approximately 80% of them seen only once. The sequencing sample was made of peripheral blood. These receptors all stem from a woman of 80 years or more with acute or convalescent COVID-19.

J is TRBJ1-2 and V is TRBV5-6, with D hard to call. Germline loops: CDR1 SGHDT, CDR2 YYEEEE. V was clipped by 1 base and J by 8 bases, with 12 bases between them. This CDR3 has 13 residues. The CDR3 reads CASSLRHPEGYTF. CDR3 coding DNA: TGTGCCAGCAGCTTGAGACATCCTGAAGGCTACACCTTC. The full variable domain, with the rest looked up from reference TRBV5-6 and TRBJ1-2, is DAGVTQSPTHLIKTRGQQVTLRCSPKSGHDTVSWYQQALGQGPQFIFQYYEEEERQRGNFPDRFSGHQFPNYSSELNVNALLLGDSALYLCASSLRHPEGYTFGSGTRLTVV.

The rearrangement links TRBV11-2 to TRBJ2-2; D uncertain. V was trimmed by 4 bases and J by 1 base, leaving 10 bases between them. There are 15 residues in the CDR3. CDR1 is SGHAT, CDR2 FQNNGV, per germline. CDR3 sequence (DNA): TGTGCCAGCAGCTCCCTTCCCGGGAACACCGGGGAGCTGTTTTTT. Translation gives CASSSLPGNTGELFF.

The CDR3 nucleotides read TGTGCCTGGACCCCAGGGGGGACCTATAATTCACCCCTCCACTTT. Translated: CAWTPGGTYNSPLHF. This sequence joins TRBV30 and TRBJ1-6; 7 positions agree with TRBD1. This CDR3 contains 15 residues. V lost 4 bases, J lost 2 bases, and 5 bases stayed unmatched. Germline assignment: CDR1 GTSNPN and CDR2 SVGIG (reference sequence).

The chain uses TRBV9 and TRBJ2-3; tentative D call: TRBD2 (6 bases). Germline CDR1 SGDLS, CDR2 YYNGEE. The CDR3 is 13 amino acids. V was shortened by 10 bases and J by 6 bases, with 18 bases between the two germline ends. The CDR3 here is CASLSAGSDTQYF. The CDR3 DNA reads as TGTGCCTCCCTGAGTGCGGGATCGGATACGCAGTATTTT.

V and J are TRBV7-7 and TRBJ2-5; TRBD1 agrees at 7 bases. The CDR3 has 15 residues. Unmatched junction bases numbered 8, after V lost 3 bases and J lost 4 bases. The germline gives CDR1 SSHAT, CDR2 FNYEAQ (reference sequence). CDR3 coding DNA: TGTGCCAGCAGCTTGACAGGGTACGGAGGAGAGACCCAGTACTTC. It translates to CASSLTGYGGETQYF.

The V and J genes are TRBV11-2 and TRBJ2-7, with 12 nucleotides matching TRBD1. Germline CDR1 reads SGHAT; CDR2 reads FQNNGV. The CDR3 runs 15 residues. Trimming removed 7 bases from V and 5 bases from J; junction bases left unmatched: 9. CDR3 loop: CASTPPGTGGNEQYF. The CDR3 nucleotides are TGTGCCAGCACCCCTCCCGGGACAGGGGGCAACGAGCAGTACTTC.

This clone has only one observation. For the CDR3, the DNA is TGTGCCAGCAGCCCCGGGGAGTCACGGGGTGAAAAACTGTTTTTT. Translation: CASSPGESRGEKLFF. The genes are TRBV5-8 and TRBJ1-4, with D uncertain. The CDR3 has 15 amino acids. Per germline, CDR1 SGHTS and CDR2 YDEGEE. Trimming took off 4 bases at V and 7 bases at J, with 17 bases between the two ends.

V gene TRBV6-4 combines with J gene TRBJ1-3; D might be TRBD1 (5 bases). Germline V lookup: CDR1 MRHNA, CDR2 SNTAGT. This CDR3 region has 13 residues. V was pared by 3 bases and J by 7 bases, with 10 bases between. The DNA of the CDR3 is TGTGCCAGCAGTGAACAGGCCGGGAACACCATATATTTT. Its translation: CASSEQAGNTIYF.